The 23 T cell receptor beta chains presented below share a single source sample, sequenced in a study of TIL therapy for anti-PD-1-resistant metastatic lung cancer. The libraries were made with immunoSEQ v3. TCRdb's copy holds only in-frame clones and misses some; the assay was immunoSEQ multiplex PCR. Of about 50,000 clones in the sample, just over 70% were seen once. Time point here: pre-treatment sample, taken before nivolumab and TIL therapy. Pleural nodules or supraclavicular lymph nodes made up most of the excised metastases sampled. Source: tumor tissue, taken at baseline. These receptors all come from a person between 25 and 79 years old with non-small cell lung cancer.

The chain has TRBV6-4 and TRBJ2-7; 10 nucleotides match TRBD2. The germline CDR1 and CDR2 sequences are MRHNA and SNTAGT. J lost 7 bases, V lost 4 bases, and 13 bases had no gene match. CDR3 size: 16 residues. The chain's CDR3 is CASSVTASGRAEEQYF. CDR3 coding DNA: TGTGCCAGCAGTGTTACAGCCAGCGGGAGGGCCGAGGAGCAGTACTTC.

This clone appeared once. The chain has TRBV7-3 and TRBJ1-5; D perhaps matches TRBD1 (6 bases). CDR3 size: 14 residues. Germline CDR1 and CDR2: SGHTA and FQGTGA. Trimming cost V 5 bases and J 6 bases, with 14 bases left between them. In DNA form, the CDR3 reads TGTGCCAGCAGCCGTACGACAGGAGGTCAGCCCCAGCATTTT. It translates to CASSRTTGGQPQHF.

The gene calls are TRBV6-6 and TRBJ1-5; perhaps TRBD1 as D (5 bases). This CDR3 contains 14 residues. V was trimmed by 5 bases and J by 2 bases, leaving 10 bases between them. Germline lookup yields CDR1 MNHNY and CDR2 SVGAGI (reference sequence). The CDR3 bases are TGTGCCAGCAGTGCCCAGGGACGCAATCAGCCCCAGCATTTT. This encodes CASSAQGRNQPQHF.

V and J are TRBV11-2 and TRBJ2-6, with TRBD1 as a possible D gene (6 bases). This CDR3 spans 16 amino acids. CDR1 and CDR2 from the germline V gene are SGHAT and FQNNGV. Trimming removed 0 bases from V and 3 bases from J, with 9 bases in between. CDR3 in amino acids: CASSLDGGGGANVLTF. The CDR3 bases are TGTGCCAGCAGCTTAGATGGGGGCGGTGGGGCCAACGTCCTGACTTTC. Together with reference TRBV11-2 and TRBJ2-6, the CDR3 gives the full variable domain: EAGVAQSPRYKIIEKRQSVAFWCNPISGHATLYWYQQILGQGPKLLIQFQNNGVVDDSQLPKDRFSAERLKGVDSTLKIQPAKLEDSAVYLCASSLDGGGGANVLTFGAGSRLTVL.

CDR3 bases: TGTGCCAGCAGCGCCGAAGGAGGACGGAATAACTCTGGAAACACCATATATTTT. This sequence encodes CASSAEGGRNNSGNTIYF. The chain employs TRBV9 and TRBJ1-3; D is unclear. This CDR3 has 18 amino acids. V gave up 3 bases and J gave up 0 bases, with 19 bases separating them. Germline CDR1 and CDR2: SGDLS and YYNGEE.

This clone was seen a single time. The rearrangement joins TRBV9 to TRBJ2-3; D is uncertain. The germline V gene encodes CDR1 SGDLS and CDR2 YYNGEE. This CDR3 is built from 14 residues. V gave up 0 bases and J gave up 4 bases, with 9 bases separating them. The CDR3 spells CASSVGDASDTQYF. The CDR3 DNA follows: TGTGCCAGCAGCGTAGGTGATGCGTCAGATACGCAGTATTTT. The complete variable domain, with remaining parts taken from reference TRBV9 and TRBJ2-3, reads DSGVTQTPKHLITATGQRVTLRCSPRSGDLSVYWYQQSLDQGLQFLIQYYNGEERAKGNILERFSAQQFPDLHSELNLSSLELGDSALYFCASSVGDASDTQYFGPGTRLTVL.

J is TRBJ1-6 and V is TRBV2, with a possible D match to TRBD1 (5 bases). Trimming took off 9 bases at V and 8 bases at J, with 17 bases between the two ends. Germline-derived CDR1 and CDR2 are SNHLY and FYNNEI. The CDR3 is 14 amino acids. This chain's CDR3 is CASELEGSDSPLHF. The CDR3 bases are TGTGCCAGTGAGCTGGAGGGGTCCGATTCACCCCTCCACTTT.

The rearrangement links TRBV5-8 to TRBJ2-4; TRBD2 matches at 7 bases. Germline CDR1 and CDR2: SGHTS and YDEGEE. Trimming took 5 bases from V and 6 from J; bases not matched to a gene: 11. This CDR3 comprises 15 residues. The CDR3 DNA is TGTGCCAGCAGTTCCAGCGGGACTGGGAGAAACATTCAGTACTTC. Translated: CASSSSGTGRNIQYF.

The chain employs TRBV6-6 and TRBJ2-3, with 10 bases that match TRBD2. Germline V gene data show CDR1 as MNHNY and CDR2 as SVGAGI (reference sequence). The CDR3 runs 15 residues. The trim removed 6 bases at V and 2 bases at J, leaving 5 bases unmatched. CDR3 sequence (DNA): TGTGCCAGCAGACTAGCGGGGTCGCACACAGATACGCAGTATTTT. It is translated as CASRLAGSHTDTQYF.

This chain links TRBV25-1 with TRBJ1-5, with D unclear. Per germline, CDR1 MGHDK and CDR2 SYGVNS. V was cut by 3 bases and J by 2 bases, with 5 bases left in between. The CDR3 covers 13 residues. The DNA for the CDR3 is TGTGCCAGCAGTGAGGTTGGCAATCAGCCCCAGCATTTT. Protein product: CASSEVGNQPQHF.

In this sample, this clone turned up a few times. CDR3 amino acids: CASNLNRVAPGELFF. In DNA form, the CDR3 reads TGTGCCAGCAACCTGAACAGGGTCGCACCCGGGGAGCTGTTTTTT. This rearrangement joins TRBV2 to TRBJ2-2; D is perhaps TRBD1 (6 bases). The CDR3 contains 15 residues. The V gene lost 7 bases and the J gene lost 6 bases, with 18 bases spanning the gap. In germline, CDR1 is SNHLY, CDR2 FYNNEI.

For the CDR3, the DNA is TGTGCCAGCAGTTTATCATTTAATGAAAAACTGTTTTTT. Translation gives CASSLSFNEKLFF. The chain couples TRBV27 to TRBJ1-4; D ambiguous. CDR3 length: 13 residues. Between the trimmed V and J ends, which lost 0 bases and 4 bases, there was a span of 3 bases. Germline V CDR1 and CDR2: MNHEY, SMNVEV (reference sequence).

V and J are TRBV27 and TRBJ2-5, with TRBD2 as a possible D gene (6 bases). Germline CDR1 reads MNHEY; CDR2 reads SMNVEV (reference sequence). Trimming took 3 bases from V and 1 from J, leaving 12 bases between them. The CDR3 sequence is 15 residues long. The CDR3 DNA follows: TGTGCCAGCAGTTTCTGGGGAGCGGGCCAAGAGACCCAGTACTTC. Translating it yields CASSFWGAGQETQYF.

This clone turned up a few times. This rearrangement joins TRBV7-9 to TRBJ2-7, with 8 positions matching TRBD1. Trimming removed 5 bases from V and 4 bases from J; junction bases left unmatched: 22. The length of the CDR3 is 19 residues. The germline V gene has CDR1 SEHNR and CDR2 FQNEAQ (reference sequence). The CDR3 DNA sequence: TGTGCCAGCAGCGCCACAGAGGGTATCTTCCGACAGGGGAAATACGAGCAGTACTTC. Amino acids: CASSATEGIFRQGKYEQYF.

A few counts support this clone. CDR3 nucleotides: TGTGCCAGTAGGATCGGACTAGCGGGGGGTAATGAGCAGTTCTTC. Translating gives CASRIGLAGGNEQFF. The chain uses TRBV19 and TRBJ2-1, with TRBD2 matching over 14 bases. The CDR3 spans 15 residues. The ends lost 6 bases at V and 7 bases at J; junction bases unmatched: 5. CDR1 is LNHDA and CDR2 is SQIVND in the germline V gene (reference sequence). Full variable domain (outside the CDR3, taken from reference TRBV19 and TRBJ2-1): DGGITQSPKYLFRKEGQNVTLSCEQNLNHDAMYWYRQDPGQGLRLIYYSQIVNDFQKGDIAEGYSVSREKKESFPLTVTSAQKNPTAFYLCASRIGLAGGNEQFFGPGTRLTVL.

The genes are TRBV10-3 and TRBJ1-5, with 8 nucleotides matching TRBD1. The CDR3 contains 13 residues. The germline V gene has CDR1 ENHRY and CDR2 SYGVKD. The V segment lost 9 bases and the J segment 6 bases; nucleotides outside the gene matches: 7. CDR3 bases: TGTGCCATAACCCAGGGGGCCGGTCAGCCCCAGCATTTT. It is translated as CAITQGAGQPQHF.

The genes are TRBV27 and TRBJ2-3, with D perhaps assigned TRBD1 or TRBD2 (6 bases each). V lost 8 bases to trimming and J lost 7 bases, with 16 bases between them. Germline V lookup: CDR1 MNHEY, CDR2 SMNVEV (reference sequence). CDR3 length equals 13 residues. This chain's CDR3 is CASRTGASNTQYF. The CDR3 DNA sequence: TGTGCCAGCCGAACGGGGGCCTCGAATACGCAGTATTTT.

This clone was counted only a few times. This chain links TRBV18 with TRBJ2-7; tentatively, D is TRBD2 (6 bases). Trimming removed 4 bases at V and 0 bases at J, with 10 bases between. This CDR3 contains 14 residues. Germline assignment: CDR1 KGHSH and CDR2 LQKENI. CDR3: CASSLDGSSYEQYF. In DNA form, the CDR3 reads TGTGCCAGCTCACTAGACGGGAGCTCCTACGAGCAGTACTTC. Complete variable domain (other parts from reference TRBV18 and TRBJ2-7): NAGVMQNPRHLVRRRGQEARLRCSPMKGHSHVYWYRQLPEEGLKFMVYLQKENIIDESGMPKERFSAEFPKEGPSILRIQQVVRGDSAAYFCASSLDGSSYEQYFGPGTRLTVT.

This clone has ten or more counts. This chain links TRBV5-6 with TRBJ2-5; the match to TRBD2 covers 13 bases. The germline gives CDR1 SGHDT, CDR2 YYEEEE. This CDR3 has 16 residues. After removal of 3 bases from V and 5 bases from J, the junction contained 7 bases not matched to a gene. The CDR3 is CASSSRTSGGRETQYF. The CDR3 DNA is TGTGCCAGCAGCTCACGGACTAGCGGGGGACGGGAGACCCAGTACTTC.

V and J are TRBV15 and TRBJ1-3; tentative D call: TRBD1 (6 bases). CDR1 LNHNV and CDR2 YYDKDF come from the germline V gene (reference sequence). The length of the CDR3 is 18 residues. V lost 3 bases, J lost 2 bases, and 20 bases lay in between. CDR3 nucleotides: TGTGCCACCAGCAGGGAGGAGACAGGTGGTATACCTGGAAACACCATATATTTT. Translation: CATSREETGGIPGNTIYF.

The chain links TRBV6-5 to TRBJ2-3; tentatively, D is TRBD2 (6 bases). V lost 0 bases, J lost 0 bases, and 7 bases lay in between. This CDR3 has 15 residues. Germline CDR1 and CDR2: MNHEY and SVGAGI. CDR3 amino acids: CASSYSGTSTDTQYF. The DNA of the CDR3 is TGTGCCAGCAGTTACTCAGGGACTAGCACAGATACGCAGTATTTT.

The chain combines TRBV27 with TRBJ1-6; TRBD1 matches at 9 bases. The CDR3 sequence is 18 residues long. V lost 5 bases and J lost 10; bases outside the gene matches: 18. Germline V gives CDR1 MNHEY, CDR2 SMNVEV (reference sequence). In DNA form, the CDR3 reads TGTGCCAGCAGTCCTATTGGGACCGGGACAGGGACTCAATCACCCCTCCACTTT. Translating it yields CASSPIGTGTGTQSPLHF.

This chain uses TRBV27 with TRBJ1-5, with D tentatively TRBD1 (5 bases). Deletions cut 0 bases from V and 5 bases from J, with 11 bases between. Looked up from germline, CDR1 is MNHEY and CDR2 is SMNVEV (reference sequence). The CDR3 consists of 15 residues. The CDR3 DNA reads as TGTGCCAGCAGTTTATCCCCATGGGGGGATCAGCCCCAGCATTTT. As protein: CASSLSPWGDQPQHF.